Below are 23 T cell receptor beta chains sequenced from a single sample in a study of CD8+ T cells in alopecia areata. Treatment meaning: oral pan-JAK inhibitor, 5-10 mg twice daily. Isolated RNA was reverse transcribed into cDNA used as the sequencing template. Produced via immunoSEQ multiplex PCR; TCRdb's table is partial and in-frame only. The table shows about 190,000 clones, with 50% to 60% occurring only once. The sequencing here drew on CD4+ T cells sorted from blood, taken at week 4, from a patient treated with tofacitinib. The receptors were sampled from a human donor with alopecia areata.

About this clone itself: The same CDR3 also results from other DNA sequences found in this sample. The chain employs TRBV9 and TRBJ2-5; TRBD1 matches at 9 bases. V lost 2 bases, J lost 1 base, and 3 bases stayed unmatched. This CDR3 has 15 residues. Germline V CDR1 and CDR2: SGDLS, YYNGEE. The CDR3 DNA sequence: TGTGCCAGCAGCGTGGGACAGGGTGGCCAAGAGACCCAGTACTTC. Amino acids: CASSVGQGGQETQYF.

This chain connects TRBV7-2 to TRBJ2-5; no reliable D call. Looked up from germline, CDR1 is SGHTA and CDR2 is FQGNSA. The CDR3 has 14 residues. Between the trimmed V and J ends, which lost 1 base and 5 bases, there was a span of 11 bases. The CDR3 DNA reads TGTGCCAGCAGCTTAGTGTCCCACCGGGAGACCCAGTACTTC. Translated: CASSLVSHRETQYF. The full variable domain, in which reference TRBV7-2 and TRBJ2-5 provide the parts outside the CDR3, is GAGVSQSPSNKVTEKGKDVELRCDPISGHTALYWYRQSLGQGLEFLIYFQGNSAPDKSGLPSDRFSAERTGGSVSTLTIQRTQQEDSAVYLCASSLVSHRETQYFGPGTRLLVL.

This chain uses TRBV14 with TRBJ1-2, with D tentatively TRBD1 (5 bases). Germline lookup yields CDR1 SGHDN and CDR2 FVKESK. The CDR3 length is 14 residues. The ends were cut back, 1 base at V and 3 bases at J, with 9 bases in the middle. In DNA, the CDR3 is TGTGCCAGCAGCCAAGGGGGCGGATACTATGGCTACACCTTC. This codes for CASSQGGGYYGYTF. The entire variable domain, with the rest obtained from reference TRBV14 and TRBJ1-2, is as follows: EAGVTQFPSHSVIEKGQTVTLRCDPISGHDNLYWYRRVMGKEIKFLLHFVKESKQDESGMPNNRFLAERTGGTYSTLKVQPAELEDSGVYFCASSQGGGYYGYTFGSGTRLTVV.

The CDR3 reads CASSLYYSTGISYEQYF. The CDR3 DNA reads TGTGCCAGCAGCCTGTATTACTCTACAGGTATCTCCTACGAGCAGTACTTC. The chain carries TRBV4-2 and TRBJ2-7, with D maybe TRBD1 (5 bases). This CDR3 contains 17 residues. Trimming shortened V by 4 bases and J by 0 bases, and 19 bases separated the two germline ends. CDR1 LGHNA and CDR2 YNFKEQ come from the germline V gene.

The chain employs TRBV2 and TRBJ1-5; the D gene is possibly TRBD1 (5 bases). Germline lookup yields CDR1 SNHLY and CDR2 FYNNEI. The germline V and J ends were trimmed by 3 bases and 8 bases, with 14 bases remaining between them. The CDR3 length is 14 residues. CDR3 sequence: CASSEGPNGEPQHF. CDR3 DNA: TGTGCCAGCAGTGAGGGACCAAATGGGGAGCCCCAGCATTTT.

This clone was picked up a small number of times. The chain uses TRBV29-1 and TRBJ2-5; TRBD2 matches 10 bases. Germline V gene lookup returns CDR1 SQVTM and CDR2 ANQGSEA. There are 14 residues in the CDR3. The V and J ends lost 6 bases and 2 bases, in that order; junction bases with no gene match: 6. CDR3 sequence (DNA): TGCAGCGTCCGTAGGACTAGCGGTCAAGAGACCCAGTACTTC. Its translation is CSVRRTSGQETQYF.

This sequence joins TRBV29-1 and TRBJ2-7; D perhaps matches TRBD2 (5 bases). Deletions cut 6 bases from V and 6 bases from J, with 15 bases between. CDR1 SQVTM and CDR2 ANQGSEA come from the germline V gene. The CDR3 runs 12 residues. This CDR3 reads CSVPTRGGEQYF. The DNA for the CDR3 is TGCAGCGTACCTACCCGGGGTGGCGAGCAGTACTTC.

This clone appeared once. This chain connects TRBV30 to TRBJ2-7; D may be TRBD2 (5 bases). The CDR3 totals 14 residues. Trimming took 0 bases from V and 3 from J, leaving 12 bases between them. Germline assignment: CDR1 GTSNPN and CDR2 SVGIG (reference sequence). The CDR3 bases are TGTGCCTGGAGTGTTGACGCCCGGGACTACGAGCAGTACTTC. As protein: CAWSVDARDYEQYF.

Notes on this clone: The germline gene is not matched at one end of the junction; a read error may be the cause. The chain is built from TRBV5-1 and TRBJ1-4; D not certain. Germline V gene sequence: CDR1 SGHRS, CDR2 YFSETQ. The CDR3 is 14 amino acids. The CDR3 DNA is TGCGCCAGCGGCTTAGACGGACGAAATGAAAAACTGTTTTTT. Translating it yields CASGLDGRNEKLFF.

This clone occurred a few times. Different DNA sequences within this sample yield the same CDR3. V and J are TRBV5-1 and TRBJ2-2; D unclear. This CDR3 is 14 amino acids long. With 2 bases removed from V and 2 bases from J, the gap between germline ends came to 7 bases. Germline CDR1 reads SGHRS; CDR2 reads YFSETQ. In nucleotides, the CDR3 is TGCGCCAGCAGCTTCGGCGGAAACACCGGGGAGCTGTTTTTT. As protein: CASSFGGNTGELFF.

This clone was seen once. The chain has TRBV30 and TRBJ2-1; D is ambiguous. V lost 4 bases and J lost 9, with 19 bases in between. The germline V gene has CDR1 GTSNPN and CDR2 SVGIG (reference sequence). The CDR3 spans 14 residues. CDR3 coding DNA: TGTGCCTGGACCCCGCCCCCCGGGTTGGGTGAGCAGTTCTTC. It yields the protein CAWTPPPGLGEQFF.

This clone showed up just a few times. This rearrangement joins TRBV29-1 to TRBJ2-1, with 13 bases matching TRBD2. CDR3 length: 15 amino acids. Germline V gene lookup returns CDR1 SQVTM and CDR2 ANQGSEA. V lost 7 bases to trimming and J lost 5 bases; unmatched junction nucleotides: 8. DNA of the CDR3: TGCAGCGCCAGAAGGGGACTAGCGGGAAACAATGAGCAGTTCTTC. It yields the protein CSARRGLAGNNEQFF.

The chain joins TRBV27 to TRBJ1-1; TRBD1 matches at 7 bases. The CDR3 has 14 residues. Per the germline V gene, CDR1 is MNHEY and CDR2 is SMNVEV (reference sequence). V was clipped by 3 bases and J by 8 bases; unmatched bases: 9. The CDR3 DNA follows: TGTGCCAGCAGTTTCGGTGACAGGGCGGGAGAAGCTTTCTTT. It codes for CASSFGDRAGEAFF.

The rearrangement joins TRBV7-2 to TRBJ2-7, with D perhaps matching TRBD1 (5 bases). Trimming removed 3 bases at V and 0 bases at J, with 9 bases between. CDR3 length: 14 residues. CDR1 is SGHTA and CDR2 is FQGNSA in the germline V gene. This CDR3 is CASSFRQGSYEQYF. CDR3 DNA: TGTGCCAGCAGCTTCCGCCAGGGCTCCTACGAGCAGTACTTC. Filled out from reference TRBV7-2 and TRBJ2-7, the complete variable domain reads GAGVSQSPSNKVTEKGKDVELRCDPISGHTALYWYRQSLGQGLEFLIYFQGNSAPDKSGLPSDRFSAERTGGSVSTLTIQRTQQEDSAVYLCASSFRQGSYEQYFGPGTRLTVT.

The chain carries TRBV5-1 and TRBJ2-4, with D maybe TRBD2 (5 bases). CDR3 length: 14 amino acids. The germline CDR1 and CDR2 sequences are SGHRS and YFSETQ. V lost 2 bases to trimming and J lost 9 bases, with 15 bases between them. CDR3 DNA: TGCGCCAGCAGCTTTGGTACAATAGGAGGCATTCAGTACTTC. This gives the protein CASSFGTIGGIQYF. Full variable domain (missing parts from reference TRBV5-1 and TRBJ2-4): KAGVTQTPRYLIKTRGQQVTLSCSPISGHRSVSWYQQTPGQGLQFLFEYFSETQRNKGNFPGRFSGRQFSNSRSEMNVSTLELGDSALYLCASSFGTIGGIQYFGAGTRLSVL.

The CDR3 nucleotides read TGCGCCAGCAGCGTACTAGCGGGAGGAAACACCGGGGAGCTGTTTTTT. Its translation: CASSVLAGGNTGELFF. The rearrangement links TRBV5-1 to TRBJ2-2, with 12 bases aligning to TRBD2. Trimming cost V 4 bases and J 2 bases; bases outside gene matches: 3. This CDR3 is 16 amino acids long. Germline CDR1 is SGHRS and CDR2 is YFSETQ.

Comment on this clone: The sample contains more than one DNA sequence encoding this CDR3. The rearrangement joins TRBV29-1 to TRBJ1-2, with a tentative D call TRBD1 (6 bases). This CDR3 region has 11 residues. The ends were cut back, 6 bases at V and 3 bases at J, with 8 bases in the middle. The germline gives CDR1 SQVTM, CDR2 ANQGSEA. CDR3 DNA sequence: TGCAGCGTGACAGGAGACTATGGCTACACCTTC. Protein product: CSVTGDYGYTF.

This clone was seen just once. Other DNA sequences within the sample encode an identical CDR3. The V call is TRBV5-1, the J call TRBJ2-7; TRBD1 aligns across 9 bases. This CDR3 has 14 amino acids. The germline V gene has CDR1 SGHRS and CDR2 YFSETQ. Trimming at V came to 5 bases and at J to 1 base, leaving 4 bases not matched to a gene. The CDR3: CASSSGTGSYEQYF. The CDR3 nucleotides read TGCGCCAGCAGTTCCGGGACAGGGTCCTACGAGCAGTACTTC.

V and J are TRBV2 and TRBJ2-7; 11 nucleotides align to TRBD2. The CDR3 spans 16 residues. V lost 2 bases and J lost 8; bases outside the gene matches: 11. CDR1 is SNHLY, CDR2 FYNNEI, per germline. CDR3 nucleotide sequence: TGTGCCAGCAGTGAATCGACTAGCGGGATGGGCGGCAAGCAGTACTTC. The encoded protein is CASSESTSGMGGKQYF.

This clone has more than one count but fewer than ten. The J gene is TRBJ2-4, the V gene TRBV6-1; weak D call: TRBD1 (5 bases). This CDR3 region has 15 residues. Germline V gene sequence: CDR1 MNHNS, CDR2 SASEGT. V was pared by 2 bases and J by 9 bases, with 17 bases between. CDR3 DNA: TGTGCCAGCAGTGAACAGGGTTCTGGTCAGGGCATTCAGTACTTC. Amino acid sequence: CASSEQGSGQGIQYF.

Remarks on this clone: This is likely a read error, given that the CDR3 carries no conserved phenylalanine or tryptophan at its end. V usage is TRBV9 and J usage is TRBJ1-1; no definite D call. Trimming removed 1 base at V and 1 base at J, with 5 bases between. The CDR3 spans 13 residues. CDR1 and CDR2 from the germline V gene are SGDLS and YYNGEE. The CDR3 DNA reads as TGTGCCAGCAGCGTATTTGGGAACACTGAAGCTTTCCTT. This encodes CASSVFGNTEAFL.

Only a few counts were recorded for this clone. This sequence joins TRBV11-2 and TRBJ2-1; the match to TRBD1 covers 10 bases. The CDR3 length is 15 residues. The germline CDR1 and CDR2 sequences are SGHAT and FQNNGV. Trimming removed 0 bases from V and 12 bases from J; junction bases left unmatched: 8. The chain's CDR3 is CASSLEPTGGGGQFF. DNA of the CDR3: TGTGCCAGCAGCTTAGAACCGACAGGGGGCGGTGGGCAGTTCTTC.

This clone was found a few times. The CDR3 nucleotides are TGCAGCGTTCGCGGAGCGGGGGCGACCCAGTACTTC. Translated: CSVRGAGATQYF. The rearrangement links TRBV29-1 to TRBJ2-5; 8 bases fit TRBD2. V lost 5 bases to trimming and J lost 7 bases; unmatched junction nucleotides: 6. The CDR3 runs to 12 residues. CDR1 and CDR2 from the germline V gene are SQVTM and ANQGSEA.